The 16 T cell receptor beta chains given below trace back to one sample, sequenced in a study of regulatory T cells in long-lasting Graves disease. Relying on iRepertoire HTBI primers and Arm-PCR of CDR3 regions, the team built TCR beta libraries. TCRdb re-called the multiplex PCR reads with MiXCR, one entry per CDR3 protein. The table has 560,000 or so distinct CDR3 sequences, about 15% seen once; the top ten hold 12%. The time point here: newly diagnosed GD, antithyroid drugs for less than 3 months. From PBMCs, RNA was extracted and then used to make the TCR library. These same data were also listed under a study on T cells in Graves' hyperthyroidism and ophthalmopathy.

The input for sequencing was peripheral blood mononuclear cells (PBMCs), taken at new diagnosis, from a patient treated with antithyroid drugs. Receptors were obtained from a man younger than 35 with Graves disease.

This clonotype was seen a few times. CDR3 loop: CASSLGTGSDSRGYTF. Here the CDR3 DNA reads TGTGCCAGCAGCCTCGGGACAGGGAGCGATAGCCGTGGCTACACCTTC. This chain connects TRBV7-9 to TRBJ1-2; 9 bases fit TRBD1. Per the germline V gene, CDR1 is SEHNR and CDR2 is FQNEAQ (reference sequence). CDR3 size: 16 residues. J was trimmed by 7 bases and V by 5 bases; bases with no gene match: 14.

The V gene is TRBV4-2, the J gene TRBJ1-5, with no clear D. The CDR3 sequence is 13 residues long. V was shortened by 0 bases and J by 3 bases, with 3 bases between the two germline ends. Per the germline V gene, CDR1 is LGHNA and CDR2 is YNFKEQ. The CDR3: CASSQDTNQPQHF. The DNA for the CDR3 is TGTGCCAGCAGCCAAGATACCAATCAGCCCCAGCATTTT.

In its sample, this clonotype was seen many times. V usage is TRBV20-1 and J usage is TRBJ2-3; the match to TRBD2 covers 11 bases. There are 17 residues in the CDR3. V lost 0 bases, J lost 11 bases, and 16 bases stayed unmatched. CDR1 is DFQATT and CDR2 is SNEGSKA in the germline V gene (reference sequence). CDR3 bases: TGCAGTGCTAGAGAAGGTGGAACCCTTACGGGGACTAGCGGGCAGTATTTT. Residues: CSAREGGTLTGTSGQYF.

The V call is TRBV4-2, the J call TRBJ1-1; D gene uncertain. From germline, CDR1 is LGHNA and CDR2 YNFKEQ. The V and J ends lost 3 bases and 1 base respectively, with 15 bases between them. The CDR3 extends over 16 amino acids. The CDR3 coding sequence is TGTGCCAGCAGCCACACCTTATCCCCAGAGAACACTGAAGCTTTCTTT. Translated, it gives CASSHTLSPENTEAFF.

As to this clonotype: A much larger clonotype is one base distant, so this may be a read error. The chain uses TRBV7-6 and TRBJ2-1; the D gene is possibly TRBD2 (5 bases). The CDR3 covers 17 residues. Germline values: CDR1 SGHVS, CDR2 FNYEAQ. CDR3 nucleotide sequence: TGTGCCGGCAGCTTAGCGCCCGCGGGCGGCTCCTACAATGAGCAGTTCTTC. Translating it yields CAGSLAPAGGSYNEQFF.

This clonotype was counted many times. The V call is TRBV3-1, the J call TRBJ1-1; D perhaps matches TRBD1 (6 bases). Germline-derived CDR1 and CDR2 are LGHDT and YNNKEL (reference sequence). The V end was cut by 1 base, the J end by 11 bases, with 14 bases between. This CDR3 region has 13 residues. The CDR3 DNA reads TGTGCCAGCAGCCAAGTTTCCTACAGGGAGGCTTTCTTT. Translation: CASSQVSYREAFF.

This clonotype has just a few counts. The chain is built from TRBV10-3 and TRBJ2-2; tentative D call: TRBD1 (6 bases). In germline, CDR1 is ENHRY, CDR2 SYGVKD. V lost 8 bases to trimming and J lost 2 bases, with 15 bases between them. CDR3 length: 15 residues. This CDR3 is CAISVGHGNTGELFF. DNA of the CDR3: TGTGCCATCTCCGTGGGACACGGTAACACCGGGGAGCTGTTTTTT.

This clonotype was seen many times. This chain uses TRBV5-1 with TRBJ2-7, with 9 nucleotides matching TRBD1. The CDR3 is made up of 15 amino acids. Germline CDR1 SGHRS, CDR2 YFSETQ. After removal of 2 bases from V and 4 bases from J, the junction contained 7 bases not matched to a gene. CDR3 nucleotide sequence: TGCGCCAGCAGCTTCGGAGGACAGGGGTCTTACGAGCAGTACTTC. It encodes CASSFGGQGSYEQYF. The variable domain in full, completed from reference TRBV5-1 and TRBJ2-7, reads KAGVTQTPRYLIKTRGQQVTLSCSPISGHRSVSWYQQTPGQGLQFLFEYFSETQRNKGNFPGRFSGRQFSNSRSEMNVSTLELGDSALYLCASSFGGQGSYEQYFGPGTRLTVT.

This clonotype was counted between two and nine times. Since a much larger clone is just one base distant, this may be a read error. The V gene is TRBV28, the J gene TRBJ2-2, with D hard to call. From germline, CDR1 is MDHEN and CDR2 SYDVKM. The CDR3 length is 14 residues. Trimming took off 3 bases at V and 5 bases at J, with 10 bases between the two ends. The CDR3 DNA is TGTGCCAGCAGTTTTACCGAGTGGACCGGGGAGCTGTTTTTT. This sequence encodes CASSFTEWTGELFF.

This clonotype was counted only a few times. Without the conserved terminal phenylalanine or tryptophan, this CDR3 likely stems from a read error. The CDR3 region has the DNA TGTGCCAGCAGTGAAAGGGGGGCCTACGAGCAGTACCTC. This sequence encodes CASSERGAYEQYL. The chain links TRBV6-1 to TRBJ2-7; D is possibly TRBD1 or TRBD2 (6 bases each). Per germline, CDR1 MNHNS and CDR2 SASEGT. Trimming took 2 bases from V and 2 from J, leaving 7 bases between them. The CDR3 consists of 13 residues.

The chain recombines TRBV18 with TRBJ2-1, with 7 bases matching TRBD1. J lost 2 bases, V lost 3 bases, and 7 bases had no gene match. The CDR3 totals 16 residues. Germline CDR1 is KGHSH and CDR2 is LQKENI. The CDR3 is CASSPQTGRPYNEQFF. The CDR3 DNA follows: TGTGCCAGCTCACCCCAGACAGGGAGACCCTACAATGAGCAGTTCTTC.

This rearrangement joins TRBV19 to TRBJ2-7, with D possibly being TRBD2 (6 bases). V was shortened by 6 bases and J by 0 bases, with 21 bases between the two germline ends. CDR3 length: 17 amino acids. The germline V gene has CDR1 LNHDA and CDR2 SQIVND (reference sequence). This chain's CDR3 is CASRRAAGTQSSYEQYF. DNA for the CDR3: TGTGCCAGTAGACGTGCAGCCGGGACTCAAAGCTCCTACGAGCAGTACTTC.

The chain carries TRBV7-6 and TRBJ2-7; 7 bases are shared with TRBD1. V lost 6 bases, J lost 6 bases, and 17 bases stayed unmatched. This CDR3 has 16 amino acids. CDR1 is SGHVS, CDR2 FNYEAQ, per germline. CDR3 in amino acids: CASSLSSDRSSGEQYF. CDR3 DNA sequence: TGTGCCAGCAGTTTATCTTCGGACAGGTCGTCGGGCGAGCAGTACTTC.

The chain carries TRBV7-9 and TRBJ2-1, with TRBD2 matching over 10 bases. After removal of 5 bases from V and 15 bases from J, the junction contained 7 bases not matched to a gene. Germline V CDR1 and CDR2: SEHNR, FQNEAQ (reference sequence). The CDR3 extends over 12 amino acids. The CDR3 sequence: CASSPGTSDPFF. The CDR3 coding sequence is TGTGCCAGCAGCCCGGGGACTAGCGACCCGTTCTTC.

Note on this clonotype: Given a much more abundant clone one base away, this may be a read error. The J gene is TRBJ2-7, the V gene TRBV7-3; TRBD2 agrees at 7 bases. The CDR3 covers 16 residues. V lost 2 bases to trimming and J lost 7 bases; unmatched junction nucleotides: 14. The germline gives CDR1 SGHTA, CDR2 FQGTGA. CDR3 protein: CASSLDGAGSPHEQYF. CDR3 coding DNA: TGTGCCAGCAGCTTAGACGGAGCGGGGTCCCCCCATGAGCAGTACTTC.

This clonotype appeared a few times. The chain couples TRBV6-1 to TRBJ1-2; D might be TRBD1 (6 bases). The germline V gene has CDR1 MNHNS and CDR2 SASEGT. Trimming took off 6 bases at V and 4 bases at J, with 12 bases between the two ends. This CDR3 is built from 13 residues. The CDR3 DNA reads as TGTGCCAGCAGCGCTCAGACAGGCTATGGCTACACCTTC. Residues: CASSAQTGYGYTF.